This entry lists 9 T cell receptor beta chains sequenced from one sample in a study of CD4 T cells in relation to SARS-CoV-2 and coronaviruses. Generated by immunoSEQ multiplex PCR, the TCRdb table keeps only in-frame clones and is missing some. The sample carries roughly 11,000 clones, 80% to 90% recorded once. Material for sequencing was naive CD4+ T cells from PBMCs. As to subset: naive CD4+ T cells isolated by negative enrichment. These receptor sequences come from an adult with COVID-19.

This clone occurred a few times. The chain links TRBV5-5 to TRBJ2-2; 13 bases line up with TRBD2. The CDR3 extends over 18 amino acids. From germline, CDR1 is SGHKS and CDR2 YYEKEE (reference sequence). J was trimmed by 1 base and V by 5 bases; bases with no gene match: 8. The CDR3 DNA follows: TGTGCCAGCAGTCCTAGACTAGCGGGGGGATTGAACACCGGGGAGCTGTTTTTT. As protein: CASSPRLAGGLNTGELFF.

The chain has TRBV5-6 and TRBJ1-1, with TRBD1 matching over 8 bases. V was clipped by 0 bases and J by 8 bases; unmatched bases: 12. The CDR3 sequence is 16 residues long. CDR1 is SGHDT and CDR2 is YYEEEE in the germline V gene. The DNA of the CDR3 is TGTGCCAGCAGCTTGGAGCCAGGGGGCGGAAAGAAAGAAGCTTTCTTT. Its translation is CASSLEPGGGKKEAFF.

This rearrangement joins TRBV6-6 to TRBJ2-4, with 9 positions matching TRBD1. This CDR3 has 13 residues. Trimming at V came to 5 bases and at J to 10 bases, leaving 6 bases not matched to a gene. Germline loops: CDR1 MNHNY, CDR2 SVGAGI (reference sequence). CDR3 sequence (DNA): TGTGCCAGCAGTAACAGGGGGCAGGGTATTCAGTACTTC. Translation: CASSNRGQGIQYF.

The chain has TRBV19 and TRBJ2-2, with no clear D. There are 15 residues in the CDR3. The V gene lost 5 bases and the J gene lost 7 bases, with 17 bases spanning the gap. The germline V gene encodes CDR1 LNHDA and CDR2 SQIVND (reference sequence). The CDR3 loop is CASSYNPQIHGELFF. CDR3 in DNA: TGTGCCAGTAGTTATAATCCCCAGATTCACGGGGAGCTGTTTTTT. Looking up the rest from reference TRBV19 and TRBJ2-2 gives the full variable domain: DGGITQSPKYLFRKEGQNVTLSCEQNLNHDAMYWYRQDPGQGLRLIYYSQIVNDFQKGDIAEGYSVSREKKESFPLTVTSAQKNPTAFYLCASSYNPQIHGELFFGEGSRLTVL.

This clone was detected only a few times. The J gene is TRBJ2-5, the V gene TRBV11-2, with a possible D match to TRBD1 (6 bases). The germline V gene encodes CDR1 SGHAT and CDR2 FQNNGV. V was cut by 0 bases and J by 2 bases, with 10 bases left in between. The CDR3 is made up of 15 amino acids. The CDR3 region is CASSLEPTGQETQYF. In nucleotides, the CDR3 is TGTGCCAGCAGCTTAGAACCAACAGGGCAAGAGACCCAGTACTTC.

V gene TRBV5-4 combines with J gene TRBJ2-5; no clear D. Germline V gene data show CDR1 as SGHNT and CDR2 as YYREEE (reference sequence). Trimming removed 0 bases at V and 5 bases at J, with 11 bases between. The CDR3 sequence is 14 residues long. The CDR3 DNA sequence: TGTGCCAGCAGCTTGGGTCAACTTGTCGAGACCCAGTACTTC. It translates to CASSLGQLVETQYF.

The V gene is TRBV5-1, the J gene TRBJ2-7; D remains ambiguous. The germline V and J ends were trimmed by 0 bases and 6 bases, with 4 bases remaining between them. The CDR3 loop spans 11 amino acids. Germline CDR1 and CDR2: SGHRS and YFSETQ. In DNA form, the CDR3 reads TGCGCCAGCAGCTTGGGTGGCGAGCAGTACTTC. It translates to CASSLGGEQYF.

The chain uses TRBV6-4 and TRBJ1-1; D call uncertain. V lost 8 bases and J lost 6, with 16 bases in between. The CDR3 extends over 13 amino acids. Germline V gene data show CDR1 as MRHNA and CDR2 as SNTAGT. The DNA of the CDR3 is TGTGCCAGCGTGGGGAGAGGGCGACCTGAAGCTTTCTTT. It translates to CASVGRGRPEAFF.

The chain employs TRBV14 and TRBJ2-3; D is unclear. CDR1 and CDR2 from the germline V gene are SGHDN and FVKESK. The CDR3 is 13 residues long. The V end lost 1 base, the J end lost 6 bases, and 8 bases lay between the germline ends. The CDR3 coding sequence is TGTGCCAGCAGCCAAGTCACTTCTGATACGCAGTATTTT. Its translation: CASSQVTSDTQYF.